The 26 T cell receptor beta chains below were found in one sample sequenced in a study of blood T cells in healthy people across ages. Sample-barcoded 5' priming and a J-beta primer mix drove a second PCR of roughly 6 to 12 cycles. TCRdb analysed the 5' RACE reads with MiXCR anew, one entry per CDR3 protein. This sample has just over 1 million distinct CDR3 sequences, with less than 50% found just once. Sequencing used blood. All receptors derive from a woman in her fifties or sixties in good health.

The chain recombines TRBV6-5 with TRBJ1-1, with 8 bases fitting TRBD1. CDR1 and CDR2 from the germline V gene are MNHEY and SVGAGI. The CDR3 is 15 amino acids. The trim removed 4 bases at V and 1 base at J, leaving 5 bases unmatched. The CDR3 region has the DNA TGTGCCAGCAGTTTGCTCACAGGGGGGAACACTGAAGCTTTCTTT. Translating it yields CASSLLTGGNTEAFF.

The J gene is TRBJ1-1, the V gene TRBV2, with D unclear. Germline values: CDR1 SNHLY, CDR2 FYNNEI. There are 13 residues in the CDR3. Trimming removed 5 bases from V and 0 bases from J, with 7 bases in between. CDR3 in amino acids: CASSRGMNTEAFF. The CDR3 DNA sequence: TGTGCCAGCAGTCGTGGGATGAACACTGAAGCTTTCTTT.

In its sample, this clonotype was seen a few times. The chain couples TRBV20-1 to TRBJ2-3; D might be TRBD1 (6 bases). There are 13 residues in the CDR3. CDR1 is DFQATT and CDR2 is SNEGSKA in the germline V gene (reference sequence). The V and J ends lost 6 bases and 3 bases respectively, with 13 bases between them. The CDR3 loop is CSAQGSATDTQYF. DNA of the CDR3: TGCAGTGCCCAGGGGTCGGCTACAGATACGCAGTATTTT.

The chain uses TRBV27 and TRBJ2-5, with D perhaps matching TRBD1 (5 bases). The better agreement between TRBJ2-7 and the DNA end casts doubt on the J call. Germline CDR1 reads MNHEY; CDR2 reads SMNVEV (reference sequence). This CDR3 has 14 residues. The CDR3 spells CASTPETVPYEQYF. The CDR3 DNA reads TGTGCCAGCACACCAGAGACAGTCCCCTACGAGCAGTACTTC.

V is TRBV11-2 and J is TRBJ2-7, with D possibly called TRBD1 or TRBD2 (5 bases each). Trimming stripped 5 bases from V and 5 bases from J, with 19 bases between. CDR1 and CDR2 from the germline V gene are SGHAT and FQNNGV. The CDR3 runs 15 residues. CDR3 amino acids: CASSLGDLLRDEQYF. In DNA, the CDR3 is TGTGCCAGCAGCCTGGGGGACCTCCTTAGGGACGAGCAGTACTTC.

The gene calls are TRBV5-1 and TRBJ2-1; D possibly matches TRBD1 or TRBD2 (5 bases each). The V end was cut by 4 bases, the J end by 8 bases, with 19 bases between. The CDR3 loop spans 15 amino acids. CDR1 and CDR2 (germline): SGHRS, YFSETQ. DNA of the CDR3: TGCGCCAGCAGCCCGGAACCGGGACCGCGAGATGAGCAGTTCTTC. Protein: CASSPEPGPRDEQFF.

As concerns this clonotype: With a much larger clone just one base away, this may be a read error. The chain is built from TRBV12-3 or TRBV12-4 and TRBJ1-1, with D unresolved. Trimming stripped 6 bases from V and 5 bases from J, with 13 bases between. The CDR3 totals 13 residues. In DNA, the CDR3 is TGTGCCAGCAGACCCAGGAGAGTGACTGAAGCTTTCTTT. This encodes CASRPRRVTEAFF.

This clonotype turned up a few times. The J gene is TRBJ2-3, the V gene TRBV20-1, with 7 bases aligning to TRBD2. The CDR3 is 15 residues long. V dropped 5 bases and J dropped 1; count of bases not matched to a gene: 9. The V gene's germline CDR1 is DFQATT and CDR2 SNEGSKA (reference sequence). CDR3 amino acids: CSAEKSGMGTDTQYF. CDR3 DNA: TGCAGTGCTGAAAAAAGCGGGATGGGCACAGATACGCAGTATTTT.

The rearrangement joins TRBV6-5 to TRBJ2-1; a weak D match, TRBD2 (5 bases). V was cut by 6 bases and J by 6 bases, with 12 bases left in between. There are 13 residues in the CDR3. Germline values: CDR1 MNHEY, CDR2 SVGAGI. CDR3 amino acids: CASRLASANEQFF. CDR3 bases: TGTGCCAGCAGGCTAGCTTCGGCCAATGAGCAGTTCTTC.

This sequence joins TRBV5-1 and TRBJ2-5; possibly TRBD1 or TRBD2 for D (5 bases each). The germline gives CDR1 SGHRS, CDR2 YFSETQ. This CDR3 has 15 residues. Between the trimmed V and J ends, which lost 1 base and 1 base, there was a span of 11 bases. DNA for the CDR3: TGCGCCAGCAGCTTGTCGTCAGGGACCCAAGAGACCCAGTACTTC. Translation: CASSLSSGTQETQYF.

The sample holds a few counts of this clonotype. The chain recombines TRBV9 with TRBJ2-1; 10 nucleotides align to TRBD2. CDR3 length: 17 amino acids. Germline CDR1 SGDLS, CDR2 YYNGEE. The junction had 8 bases not matched to a gene; V was cut back by 3 bases and J by 2 bases. The CDR3 here is CASSARKAGGPYNEQFF. In DNA form, the CDR3 reads TGTGCCAGCAGCGCCCGGAAAGCGGGAGGGCCCTACAATGAGCAGTTCTTC.

The table lists this clonotype with a few counts. The V and J genes are TRBV6-5 and TRBJ2-7; D is uncertain. This CDR3 comprises 15 residues. The germline V gene encodes CDR1 MNHEY and CDR2 SVGAGI. V dropped 0 bases and J dropped 0 bases, with 9 bases sitting between them. This CDR3 reads CASSYSGRLSYEQYF. CDR3 in DNA: TGTGCCAGCAGTTACTCTGGCAGGCTCTCCTACGAGCAGTACTTC.

J is TRBJ2-7 and V is TRBV20-1, with 11 positions matching TRBD2. Germline CDR1 DFQATT, CDR2 SNEGSKA (reference sequence). V trimming: 2 bases; J trimming: 9 bases; junction bases outside the gene matches: 6. The CDR3 is made up of 13 amino acids. The CDR3 reads CSARLAGGPWQYF. The DNA of the CDR3 is TGCAGTGCTAGACTAGCGGGAGGCCCGTGGCAGTACTTC.

There are a few counts of this clonotype. The V gene is TRBV27, the J gene TRBJ2-1, with D unclear. This CDR3 region has 15 residues. Germline-derived CDR1 and CDR2 are MNHEY and SMNVEV (reference sequence). Between the trimmed V and J ends, which lost 2 bases and 2 bases, there was a span of 10 bases. The CDR3, as DNA: TGTGCCAGCAGTTTAAAGGACCCAACCTACAATGAGCAGTTCTTC. Protein sequence: CASSLKDPTYNEQFF.

The chain is built from TRBV28 and TRBJ1-2; D unresolved. V was clipped by 3 bases and J by 4 bases, with 6 bases between them. The germline gives CDR1 MDHEN, CDR2 SYDVKM. This CDR3 spans 12 amino acids. CDR3 in amino acids: CASSFSIYGYTF. CDR3 DNA sequence: TGTGCCAGCAGTTTTAGCATCTATGGCTACACCTTC.

CDR3 DNA: TGTGCCAGCAGCCCGAGGTGGGGCGAGCAGTACTTC. It codes for CASSPRWGEQYF. The rearrangement uses TRBV7-2 and TRBJ2-7; D is unresolved. This CDR3 is built from 12 residues. The V and J ends lost 5 bases and 6 bases respectively, with 11 bases between them. CDR1 SGHTA and CDR2 FQGNSA come from the germline V gene.

The chain couples TRBV2 to TRBJ2-7, with 7 positions matching TRBD1. The end of the DNA fits TRBJ2-5 better, so the J call may be wrong. Germline CDR1 reads SNHLY; CDR2 reads FYNNEI. CDR3 length: 15 amino acids. The CDR3 DNA reads TGTGCCAGCAGTGACAGGGGAGTAGGGGGCGAGACCCAGTACTTC. Its translation: CASSDRGVGGETQYF.

The V gene is TRBV7-9, the J gene TRBJ2-1; the match to TRBD2 covers 10 bases. The germline gives CDR1 SEHNR, CDR2 FQNEAQ (reference sequence). After removal of 3 bases from V and 7 bases from J, the junction contained 12 bases not matched to a gene. There are 17 residues in the CDR3. CDR3 nucleotides: TGTGCCAGCAGCTTTCTCCCTAGCGGGAGCGGATTGAATGAGCAGTTCTTC. Residues: CASSFLPSGSGLNEQFF.

As DNA, the CDR3 is TGTGCCAGCAGTAAAACAGGGTCCCCCTACAATGAGCAGTACTTC. Its translation: CASSKTGSPYNEQYF. This chain connects TRBV6-5 to TRBJ2-7; possible D gene TRBD1, 6 bases. The CDR3 extends over 15 amino acids. V was pared by 5 bases and J by 7 bases, with 21 bases between. From germline, CDR1 is MNHEY and CDR2 SVGAGI.

V is TRBV6-5 and J is TRBJ2-4, with D maybe TRBD2 (6 bases). The J call is in doubt because the DNA end fits TRBJ2-7 better. CDR1 and CDR2 from the germline V gene are MNHEY and SVGAGI. The CDR3 has 13 amino acids. The CDR3 is CASSNSGAYEQYF. As DNA, the CDR3 is TGTGCCAGCAGCAATAGCGGAGCCTACGAGCAGTACTTC.

V usage is TRBV15 and J usage is TRBJ1-5; D unresolved. V shed 0 bases and J shed 5 bases, with 11 bases lying between them. The germline V gene has CDR1 LNHNV and CDR2 YYDKDF (reference sequence). The CDR3 totals 15 residues. This CDR3 reads CATSRDQSPYQPQHF. The DNA of the CDR3 is TGTGCCACCAGCAGAGACCAGTCCCCGTATCAGCCCCAGCATTTT.

V and J are TRBV4-2 and TRBJ2-7; the D gene is possibly TRBD2 (6 bases). Germline V CDR1 and CDR2: LGHNA, YNFKEQ. The V end lost 1 base, the J end lost 7 bases, and 20 bases lay between the germline ends. This CDR3 has 16 amino acids. CDR3 residues: CASSQGLGLLLREQYF. CDR3 bases: TGTGCCAGCAGCCAAGGACTAGGGCTGCTACTACGGGAGCAGTACTTC.

To note about this clonotype: It may be a read error: a sequence one base away is much more abundant. The chain combines TRBV7-2 with TRBJ2-3, with D perhaps matching TRBD1 (6 bases). Per the germline V gene, CDR1 is SGHTA and CDR2 is FQGNSA. There are 15 residues in the CDR3. The CDR3 loop reads CACSLGGQSTDTQYF. CDR3 nucleotides: TGTGCCTGCAGCTTAGGAGGACAGAGCACAGATACGCAGTATTTT.

In DNA form, the CDR3 reads TGTGCCAGCAGCTTCGGGACAGGGTCGCTCGAGCAGTTCTTC. Protein product: CASSFGTGSLEQFF. The rearrangement uses TRBV7-9 and TRBJ2-1; 9 nucleotides match TRBD1. The germline V gene encodes CDR1 SEHNR and CDR2 FQNEAQ (reference sequence). The CDR3 covers 14 residues. With 3 bases clipped from V and 10 bases from J, the junction kept 7 bases outside the gene matches.

This rearrangement joins TRBV20-1 to TRBJ1-2, with D tentatively TRBD1 (6 bases). Trimming removed 6 bases from V and 8 bases from J, with 13 bases in between. The CDR3 is 11 residues long. Germline-derived CDR1 and CDR2 are DFQATT and SNEGSKA (reference sequence). The CDR3 bases are TGCAGTGCGTGGGGGGCCTGGGGCTACACCTTC. It yields the protein CSAWGAWGYTF.

In regard to this clonotype: This may come from a read error, since a much larger clone is one base off. The chain uses TRBV6-6 and TRBJ2-5, with no clear D. CDR3 size: 15 residues. CDR1 MNHNY and CDR2 SVGAGI come from the germline V gene (reference sequence). V lost 2 bases to trimming and J lost 11 bases, with 21 bases between them. The CDR3 nucleotides read TGTGCCAGCAGTTACCCCTCGGAAGGTACCAATGAGCAGTACTTC. It codes for CASSYPSEGTNEQYF.